The 9 T cell receptor beta chains listed next were all sequenced from one sample in a study of blood T cell repertoires in COVID-19. Assay used: immunoSEQ multiplex PCR; TCRdb lists only in-frame clones, some missing. The table includes around 260,000 clones, around 82% detected once. Sequencing was done on a sample of peripheral blood. The receptors originated from a woman aged 45-65 years who had recovered from COVID-19.

The V gene is TRBV5-1, the J gene TRBJ1-3; TRBD1 agrees at 7 bases. The J segment lost 0 bases and the V segment lost 0 bases, leaving 3 bases of the junction unmatched. The CDR3 is 16 amino acids. The germline V gene has CDR1 SGHRS and CDR2 YFSETQ. In DNA form, the CDR3 reads TGCGCCAGCAGCTTGGAACAGGGGAGCTCTGGAAACACCATATATTTT. It codes for CASSLEQGSSGNTIYF.

This chain links TRBV28 with TRBJ2-1; D gene ambiguous. The CDR3 length is 13 residues. V was cut by 1 base and J by 12 bases, with 13 bases left in between. Germline CDR1 MDHEN, CDR2 SYDVKM. The CDR3, as DNA: TGTGCCAGCAGTTTATCTCCTGTTGTATGGCAGTTCTTC. Translating gives CASSLSPVVWQFF.

The chain joins TRBV5-1 to TRBJ2-2, with 8 bases identical to TRBD1. This CDR3 is built from 16 residues. The J segment lost 1 base and the V segment lost 3 bases, leaving 5 bases of the junction unmatched. Germline CDR1 SGHRS, CDR2 YFSETQ. The CDR3 sequence: CASSWAGTGNTGELFF. The CDR3 DNA reads as TGCGCCAGCAGCTGGGCAGGGACAGGGAACACCGGGGAGCTGTTTTTT. Supplemented by reference TRBV5-1 and TRBJ2-2, the full variable domain reads KAGVTQTPRYLIKTRGQQVTLSCSPISGHRSVSWYQQTPGQGLQFLFEYFSETQRNKGNFPGRFSGRQFSNSRSEMNVSTLELGDSALYLCASSWAGTGNTGELFFGEGSRLTVL.

The rearrangement joins TRBV9 to TRBJ2-5; TRBD2 is a possible D gene (6 bases). Germline assignment: CDR1 SGDLS and CDR2 YYNGEE. Trimming stripped 4 bases from V and 2 bases from J, with 12 bases between. This CDR3 has 14 residues. The CDR3 is CASSRDSGQETQYF. Written as DNA, the CDR3 is TGTGCCAGCAGCAGGGATAGCGGACAAGAGACCCAGTACTTC.

The chain joins TRBV6-5 to TRBJ1-5; TRBD1 is a possible D gene (5 bases). The V and J ends lost 9 bases and 0 bases respectively, with 15 bases between them. The CDR3 has 15 residues. CDR1 is MNHEY and CDR2 is SVGAGI in the germline V gene. This CDR3 is CASGGGSDSNQPQHF. The CDR3 DNA is TGTGCCAGTGGGGGAGGCAGCGATAGCAATCAGCCCCAGCATTTT.

This clone appeared once. The chain joins TRBV29-1 to TRBJ1-2; D is undetermined. Germline CDR1 SQVTM, CDR2 ANQGSEA. V was trimmed by 4 bases and J by 1 base, leaving 7 bases between them. The CDR3 totals 12 residues. The CDR3 spells CSVVHSNYGYTF. Here the CDR3 DNA reads TGCAGCGTTGTACACAGTAACTATGGCTACACCTTC.

The count of this clone is one. This rearrangement joins TRBV18 to TRBJ2-3; TRBD2 agrees at 7 bases. This CDR3 is built from 14 residues. CDR1 and CDR2 (germline): KGHSH, LQKENI. Trimming took 1 base from V and 6 from J; bases not matched to a gene: 4. The CDR3 spells CASSPRLATDTQYF. The CDR3 bases are TGTGCCAGCTCACCACGACTAGCAACGGATACGCAGTATTTT.

The chain couples TRBV4-2 to TRBJ1-4, with a weak D call TRBD1 (6 bases). Germline CDR1 LGHNA, CDR2 YNFKEQ. V lost 4 bases and J lost 6, with 18 bases in between. The CDR3 has 16 amino acids. CDR3 protein: CASSLEDSQEYEKLFF. CDR3 sequence (DNA): TGTGCCAGCAGCCTCGAGGACAGCCAGGAATATGAAAAACTGTTTTTT.

V and J are TRBV4-1 and TRBJ1-4; a weak D match, TRBD1 (6 bases). This CDR3 region has 16 residues. Germline V lookup: CDR1 MGHRA, CDR2 YSYEKL. V dropped 3 bases and J dropped 8 bases, with 19 bases sitting between them. The CDR3 reads CASSQGTQGRIEKLFF. CDR3 sequence (DNA): TGCGCCAGCAGCCAGGGGACGCAGGGGCGCATCGAAAAACTGTTTTTT.